Shown below are 19 T cell receptor beta chains from a single sample sequenced in a study of blood T cell repertoires in COVID-19. Measured with immunoSEQ multiplex PCR; TCRdb has only the in-frame clones, and not every one. The sample records some 270,000 clones, roughly 88% being singletons. The sequenced sample consisted of peripheral blood. The receptors were gathered from a woman older than 75 with COVID-19, enrolled during active disease.

The chain joins TRBV19 to TRBJ1-1, with a tentative D call TRBD1 (6 bases). Germline V gene lookup returns CDR1 LNHDA and CDR2 SQIVND (reference sequence). Trimming pared 9 bases from V and 1 base from J, leaving 12 bases between. The CDR3 sequence is 13 residues long. The CDR3 nucleotides read TGTGCCAGCCGGACAGTTTCGAACACTGAAGCTTTCTTT. Translating gives CASRTVSNTEAFF.

The CDR3 coding sequence is TGTGCCAGCAGCCAAGGACAGGGGGTTCAGCCCCAGCATTTT. Protein sequence: CASSQGQGVQPQHF. The rearrangement links TRBV3-1 (or the pseudogene TRBV3-2) to TRBJ1-5, with 9 bases lining up with TRBD1. V shed 1 base, J shed 6 bases, and the junction held 1 base outside the gene matches. Germline V gene lookup returns CDR1 LGHDT and CDR2 YNNKEL (reference sequence). CDR3 length: 14 amino acids.

The chain recombines TRBV12-3 or TRBV12-4 with TRBJ1-2, with 9 bases identical to TRBD1. J lost 4 bases, V lost 6 bases, and 3 bases had no gene match. CDR3 length: 13 residues. The CDR3 DNA sequence: TGTGCCAGCAGGACAGGGGGTGTCTATGGCTACACCTTC. This codes for CASRTGGVYGYTF.

The sample holds a few counts of this clone. The chain has TRBV4-1 and TRBJ1-1, with no clear D. The CDR3 length is 12 residues. Germline-derived CDR1 and CDR2 are MGHRA and YSYEKL. V was pared by 0 bases and J by 7 bases, with 6 bases between. This CDR3 is CASSQDQDEAFF. The CDR3 coding sequence is TGCGCCAGCAGCCAAGATCAGGATGAAGCTTTCTTT.

V usage is TRBV18 and J usage is TRBJ1-1; perhaps TRBD1 as D (5 bases). This CDR3 has 16 amino acids. The V end lost 3 bases, the J end lost 1 base, and 15 bases lay between the germline ends. CDR1 and CDR2 (germline): KGHSH, LQKENI. The CDR3 sequence: CASSPQKAGGNTEAFF. In nucleotides, the CDR3 is TGTGCCAGCTCACCCCAAAAGGCGGGGGGGAACACTGAAGCTTTCTTT.

This chain joins TRBV2 and TRBJ2-3; 9 bases align to TRBD2. The J segment lost 1 base and the V segment lost 5 bases, leaving 7 bases of the junction unmatched. The germline CDR1 and CDR2 sequences are SNHLY and FYNNEI. The CDR3 contains 16 residues. This CDR3 is CASSKETSGRTDTQYF. DNA of the CDR3: TGTGCCAGCAGTAAGGAAACTAGCGGGCGCACAGATACGCAGTATTTT.

The V call is TRBV5-1, the J call TRBJ2-7; D perhaps matches TRBD1 (6 bases). This CDR3 is 13 amino acids long. Germline V CDR1 and CDR2: SGHRS, YFSETQ. With 4 bases removed from V and 3 bases from J, the gap between germline ends came to 11 bases. For the CDR3, the DNA is TGCGCCAGCAGCACCGGACAGCTCTACGAGCAGTACTTC. This sequence encodes CASSTGQLYEQYF.

V is TRBV7-9 and J is TRBJ1-1; 8 bases line up with TRBD1. From germline, CDR1 is SEHNR and CDR2 FQNEAQ (reference sequence). The CDR3 totals 15 residues. Losses at the gene ends were 5 bases for V and 1 base for J; bases not matched to a gene: 6. Here the CDR3 DNA reads TGTGCCAGCAGCCACCTCCAGGGGGCGAACACTGAAGCTTTCTTT. Translated: CASSHLQGANTEAFF.

This clone was seen a few times. This chain joins TRBV6-5 and TRBJ1-4; 7 nucleotides line up with TRBD1. Germline trimming cut 1 base from V and 10 bases from J; bases unmatched to any gene: 12. CDR1 and CDR2 from the germline V gene are MNHEY and SVGAGI. The CDR3 has 16 residues. The CDR3 loop is CASSYWTGQAEGKLFF. CDR3 bases: TGTGCCAGCAGTTACTGGACAGGCCAGGCGGAAGGAAAACTGTTTTTT.

The J gene is TRBJ2-2, the V gene TRBV10-3, with TRBD1 as a possible D gene (6 bases). Trimming left V 10 bases short and J 8 bases short, with 14 bases between. Germline V CDR1 and CDR2: ENHRY, SYGVKD. This CDR3 contains 12 residues. The CDR3 bases are TGTGCCACGGGACACCCGACTGGGGAGCTGTTTTTT. Protein: CATGHPTGELFF.

This chain links TRBV7-9 with TRBJ2-1; D may be TRBD2 (5 bases). V was pared by 5 bases and J by 10 bases, with 18 bases between. Germline CDR1 reads SEHNR; CDR2 reads FQNEAQ (reference sequence). The CDR3 spans 14 residues. The CDR3 region has the DNA TGTGCCAGCAGCCTTGGACTGCACGAGGAGGAGCAGTTCTTC. Protein product: CASSLGLHEEEQFF.

This chain links TRBV10-3 with TRBJ2-1; D perhaps matches TRBD1 (6 bases). CDR1 ENHRY and CDR2 SYGVKD come from the germline V gene. The CDR3 is made up of 13 amino acids. Trimming took off 10 bases at V and 0 bases at J, with 10 bases between the two ends. The CDR3 DNA sequence: TGTGCCACCGTACAGGGCTCCTACAATGAGCAGTTCTTC. Protein sequence: CATVQGSYNEQFF.

The V call is TRBV7-2, the J call TRBJ1-3; D uncertain. The CDR3 is made up of 15 amino acids. V gave up 3 bases and J gave up 4 bases, with 13 bases separating them. Germline V CDR1 and CDR2: SGHTA, FQGNSA. The CDR3 DNA follows: TGTGCCAGCAGCTTTTCCCAATACATCGGAAACACCATATATTTT. This codes for CASSFSQYIGNTIYF.

The chain has TRBV2 and TRBJ2-1, with 11 bases identical to TRBD2. V trimming: 2 bases; J trimming: 6 bases; junction bases outside the gene matches: 6. The CDR3 consists of 16 residues. The germline CDR1 and CDR2 sequences are SNHLY and FYNNEI. The CDR3 DNA follows: TGTGCCAGCAGTGAAAGGTTAACTAGCGGGGGCAATGAGCAGTTCTTC. Translation gives CASSERLTSGGNEQFF.

The chain carries TRBV28 and TRBJ1-6; no firm D call. Deletions cut 2 bases from V and 0 bases from J, with 20 bases between. This CDR3 is 20 amino acids long. Germline V gives CDR1 MDHEN, CDR2 SYDVKM. The CDR3 nucleotides read TGTGCCAGCAGTTTACCCACAGCACTGACCCTCAGCTCCTATAATTCACCCCTCCACTTT. Protein product: CASSLPTALTLSSYNSPLHF.

J is TRBJ1-6 and V is TRBV6-2 or TRBV6-3, with TRBD1 matching over 7 bases. The CDR3 has 15 residues. The germline CDR1 and CDR2 sequences are MNHEY and SVGEGT. J gave up 7 bases and V 7 bases, and 10 bases lay outside the gene matches. The CDR3 loop reads CASTPMGQKNSPLHF. The CDR3 bases are TGTGCCAGCACCCCCATGGGACAGAAGAATTCACCCCTCCACTTT.

The chain combines TRBV24-1 with TRBJ2-3; possible D gene TRBD1, 7 bases. Trimming left V 12 bases short and J 0 bases short, with 12 bases between. Germline values: CDR1 KGHDR, CDR2 SFDVKD. The CDR3 extends over 13 amino acids. This chain's CDR3 is CASQGGSTDTQYF. CDR3 sequence (DNA): TGTGCCTCCCAGGGGGGTAGCACAGATACGCAGTATTTT.

The chain joins TRBV6-5 to TRBJ2-7, with 7 positions matching TRBD1. With V trimmed by 6 bases and J by 4 bases, 9 bases remained unmatched. Germline V gives CDR1 MNHEY, CDR2 SVGAGI. CDR3 length equals 14 residues. Here the CDR3 DNA reads TGTGCCAGCAGCACCCGGGACAGTCGGTACGAGCAGTACGTC. Translating it yields CASSTRDSRYEQYV.

The gene calls are TRBV19 and TRBJ2-2; D gene uncertain. The CDR3 is 14 amino acids. The ends were cut back, 7 bases at V and 2 bases at J, with 11 bases in the middle. CDR1 and CDR2 from the germline V gene are LNHDA and SQIVND (reference sequence). The CDR3 region has the DNA TGTGCCAGTAATTATCGAGGAAACACCGGGGAGCTGTTTTTT. It translates to CASNYRGNTGELFF.